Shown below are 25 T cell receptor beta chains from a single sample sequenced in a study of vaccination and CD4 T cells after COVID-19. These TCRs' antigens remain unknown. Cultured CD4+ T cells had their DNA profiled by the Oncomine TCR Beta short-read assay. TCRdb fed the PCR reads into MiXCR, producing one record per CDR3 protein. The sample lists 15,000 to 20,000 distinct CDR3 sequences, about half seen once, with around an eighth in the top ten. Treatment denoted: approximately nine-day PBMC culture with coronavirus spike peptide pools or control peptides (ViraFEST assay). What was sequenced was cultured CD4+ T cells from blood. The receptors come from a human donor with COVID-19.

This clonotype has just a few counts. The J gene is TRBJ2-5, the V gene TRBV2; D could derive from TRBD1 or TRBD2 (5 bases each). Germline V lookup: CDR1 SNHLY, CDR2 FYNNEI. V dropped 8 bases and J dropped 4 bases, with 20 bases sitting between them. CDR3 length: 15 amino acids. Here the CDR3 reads CASGRAGTRGETQYF. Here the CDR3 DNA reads TGTGCCAGCGGGAGAGCCGGGACCCGTGGAGAGACCCAGTACTTC.

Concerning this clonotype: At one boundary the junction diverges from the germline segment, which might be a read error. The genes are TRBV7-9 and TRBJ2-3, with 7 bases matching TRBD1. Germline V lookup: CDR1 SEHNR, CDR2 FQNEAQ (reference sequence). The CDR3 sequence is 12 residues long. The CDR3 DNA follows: TGCGCCAGTCAGGGGGATACAGATACGCAGTATTTT. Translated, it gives CASQGDTDTQYF.

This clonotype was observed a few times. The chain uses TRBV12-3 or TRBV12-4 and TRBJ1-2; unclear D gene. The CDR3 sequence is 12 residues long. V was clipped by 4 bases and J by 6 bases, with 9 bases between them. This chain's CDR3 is CASSSLGDGYTF. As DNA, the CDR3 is TGTGCCAGCAGTTCCTTGGGAGATGGCTACACCTTC.

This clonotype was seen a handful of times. CDR3 in DNA: TGTGCCACCAGCAGAGATTCTCATAGCAATCAGCCCCAGCATTTT. Translation gives CATSRDSHSNQPQHF. This chain uses TRBV15 with TRBJ1-5; D not resolved. The V and J ends lost 0 bases and 0 bases respectively, with 6 bases between them. Per germline, CDR1 LNHNV and CDR2 YYDKDF (reference sequence). CDR3 length: 15 residues.

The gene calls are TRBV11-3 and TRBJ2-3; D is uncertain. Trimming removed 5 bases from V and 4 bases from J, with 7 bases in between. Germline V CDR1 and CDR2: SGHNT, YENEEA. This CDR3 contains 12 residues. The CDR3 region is CASSVASDTQYF. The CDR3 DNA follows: TGTGCCAGCAGCGTAGCCTCAGATACGCAGTATTTT.

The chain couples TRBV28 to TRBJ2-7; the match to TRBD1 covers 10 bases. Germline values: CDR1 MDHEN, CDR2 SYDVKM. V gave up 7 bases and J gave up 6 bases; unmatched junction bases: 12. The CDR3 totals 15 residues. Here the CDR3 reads CASTHSTGGAPEQYF. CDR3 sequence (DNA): TGTGCCAGCACTCATTCGACAGGGGGCGCGCCCGAGCAGTACTTC.

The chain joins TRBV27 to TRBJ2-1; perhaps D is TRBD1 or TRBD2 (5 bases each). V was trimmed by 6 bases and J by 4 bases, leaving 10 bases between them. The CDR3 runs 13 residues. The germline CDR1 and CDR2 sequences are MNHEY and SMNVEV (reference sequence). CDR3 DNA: TGTGCCAGCAGCGGGGCCCCATACAATGAGCAGTTCTTC. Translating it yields CASSGAPYNEQFF.

The CDR3 DNA is TGTGCCAGCAGCTCACCCGACAGCGGGAAAGAGACCCAGTACTTC. This sequence encodes CASSSPDSGKETQYF. The V and J genes are TRBV7-8 and TRBJ2-5; 7 nucleotides line up with TRBD2. The V gene end was trimmed by 4 bases and the J gene end by 3 bases; junction bases not matched to a gene: 8. This CDR3 contains 15 residues. CDR1 is SGHVS, CDR2 FQNEAQ, per germline. Using reference TRBV7-8 and TRBJ2-5 for the parts outside the CDR3, the full variable domain is GAGVSQSPRYKVAKRGQDVALRCDPISGHVSLFWYQQALGQGPEFLTYFQNEAQLDKSGLPSDRFFAERPEGSVSTLKIQRTQQEDSAVYLCASSSPDSGKETQYFGPGTRLLVL.

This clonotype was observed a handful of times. CDR3 nucleotides: TGTGCCTCAGCGGGGGGTCCCGGGGAGCTGTTTTTT. Its protein product is CASAGGPGELFF. The chain is built from TRBV10-3 and TRBJ2-2; 9 bases map to TRBD2. V lost 11 bases and J lost 6; bases outside the gene matches: 4. Germline-derived CDR1 and CDR2 are ENHRY and SYGVKD. CDR3 length: 12 amino acids.

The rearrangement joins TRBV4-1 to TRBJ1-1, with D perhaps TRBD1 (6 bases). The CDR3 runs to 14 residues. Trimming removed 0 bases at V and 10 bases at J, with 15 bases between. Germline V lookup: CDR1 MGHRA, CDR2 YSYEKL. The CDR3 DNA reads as TGCGCCAGCAGCCAAGAGACAGGCAAAATTAGAGCTTTCTTT. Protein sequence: CASSQETGKIRAFF.

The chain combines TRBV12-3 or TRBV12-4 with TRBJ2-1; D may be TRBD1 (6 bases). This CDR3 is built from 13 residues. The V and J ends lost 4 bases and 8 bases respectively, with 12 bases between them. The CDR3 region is CASSWGRGDEQFF. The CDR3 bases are TGTGCCAGCAGTTGGGGCAGGGGTGATGAGCAGTTCTTC.

The CDR3 spells CASSFRTGDLDTQYF. The CDR3 bases are TGTGCCAGCAGCTTTAGGACAGGAGACTTAGATACGCAGTATTTT. The chain is built from TRBV11-3 and TRBJ2-3; 7 bases match TRBD1. The CDR3 loop spans 15 amino acids. Germline V gene lookup returns CDR1 SGHNT and CDR2 YENEEA. After removal of 3 bases from V and 5 bases from J, the junction contained 8 bases not matched to a gene.

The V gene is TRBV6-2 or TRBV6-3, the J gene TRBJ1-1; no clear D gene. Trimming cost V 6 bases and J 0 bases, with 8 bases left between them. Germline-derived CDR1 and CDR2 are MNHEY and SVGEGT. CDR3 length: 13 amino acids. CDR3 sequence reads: CASRDTVNTEAFF. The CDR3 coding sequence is TGTGCCAGCAGGGATACAGTGAACACTGAAGCTTTCTTT.

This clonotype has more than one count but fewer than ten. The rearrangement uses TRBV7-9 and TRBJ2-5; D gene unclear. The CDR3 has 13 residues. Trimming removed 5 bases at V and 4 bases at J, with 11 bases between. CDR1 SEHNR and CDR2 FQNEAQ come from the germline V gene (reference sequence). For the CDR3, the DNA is TGTGCCAGCAGCCGTAACGGTGGAGAGACCCAGTACTTC. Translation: CASSRNGGETQYF.

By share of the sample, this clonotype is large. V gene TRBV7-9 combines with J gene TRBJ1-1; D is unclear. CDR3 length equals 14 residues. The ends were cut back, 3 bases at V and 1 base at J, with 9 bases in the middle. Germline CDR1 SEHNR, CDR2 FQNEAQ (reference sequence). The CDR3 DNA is TGTGCCAGCAGCTTCACAACAAAGAACACTGAAGCTTTCTTT. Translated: CASSFTTKNTEAFF.

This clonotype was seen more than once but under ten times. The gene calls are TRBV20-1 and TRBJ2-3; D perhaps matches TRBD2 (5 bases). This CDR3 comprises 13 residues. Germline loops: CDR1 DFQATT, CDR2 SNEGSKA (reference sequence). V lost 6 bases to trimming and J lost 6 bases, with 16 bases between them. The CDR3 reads CSAPLGNPDTQYF. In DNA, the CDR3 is TGCAGTGCCCCGCTCGGGAACCCGGATACGCAGTATTTT.

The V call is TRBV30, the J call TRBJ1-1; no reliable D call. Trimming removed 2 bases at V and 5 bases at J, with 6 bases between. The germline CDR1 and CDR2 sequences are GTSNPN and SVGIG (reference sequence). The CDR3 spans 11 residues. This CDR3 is CAWSFKTEAFF. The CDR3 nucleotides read TGTGCCTGGAGTTTTAAAACTGAAGCTTTCTTT. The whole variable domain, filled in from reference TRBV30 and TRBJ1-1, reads SQTIHQWPATLVQPVGSPLSLECTVEGTSNPNLYWYRQAAGRGLQLLFYSVGIGQISSEVPQNLSASRPQDRQFILSSKKLLLSDSGFYLCAWSFKTEAFFGQGTRLTVV.

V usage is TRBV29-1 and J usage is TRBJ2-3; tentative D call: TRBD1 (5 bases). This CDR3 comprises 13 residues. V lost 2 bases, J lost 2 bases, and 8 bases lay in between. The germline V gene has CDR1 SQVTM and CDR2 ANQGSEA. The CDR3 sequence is CSVETGVTDTQYF. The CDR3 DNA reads TGCAGCGTTGAAACAGGAGTCACAGATACGCAGTATTTT.

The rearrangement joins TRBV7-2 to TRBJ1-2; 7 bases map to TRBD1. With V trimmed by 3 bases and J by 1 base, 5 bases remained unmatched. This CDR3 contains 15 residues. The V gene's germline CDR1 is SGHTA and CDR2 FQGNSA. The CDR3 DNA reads TGTGCCAGCAGCTTCATGGCAGGGGGTAACTATGGCTACACCTTC. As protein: CASSFMAGGNYGYTF. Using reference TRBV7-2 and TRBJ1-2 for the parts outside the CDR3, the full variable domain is GAGVSQSPSNKVTEKGKDVELRCDPISGHTALYWYRQSLGQGLEFLIYFQGNSAPDKSGLPSDRFSAERTGGSVSTLTIQRTQQEDSAVYLCASSFMAGGNYGYTFGSGTRLTVV.

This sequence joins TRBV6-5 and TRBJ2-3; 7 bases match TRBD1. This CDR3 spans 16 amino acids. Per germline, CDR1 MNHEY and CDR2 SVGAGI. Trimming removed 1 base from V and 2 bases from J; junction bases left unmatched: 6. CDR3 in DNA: TGTGCCAGCAGTTACTTTTTGGGGACAGTCACAGATACGCAGTATTTT. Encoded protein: CASSYFLGTVTDTQYF.

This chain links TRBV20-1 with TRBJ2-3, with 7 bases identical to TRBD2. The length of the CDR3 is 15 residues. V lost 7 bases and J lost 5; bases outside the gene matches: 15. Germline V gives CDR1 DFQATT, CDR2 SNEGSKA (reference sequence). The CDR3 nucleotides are TGCAGTGTTTTCCCTTTGGGGGGGGGAGTAGATACGCAGTATTTT. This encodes CSVFPLGGGVDTQYF.

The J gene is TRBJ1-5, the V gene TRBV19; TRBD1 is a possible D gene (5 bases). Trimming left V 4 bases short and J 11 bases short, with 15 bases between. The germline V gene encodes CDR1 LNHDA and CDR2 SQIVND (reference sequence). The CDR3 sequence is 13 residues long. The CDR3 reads CASSTGPVRTQHF. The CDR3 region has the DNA TGTGCCAGTAGTACAGGGCCGGTGAGGACCCAGCATTTT.

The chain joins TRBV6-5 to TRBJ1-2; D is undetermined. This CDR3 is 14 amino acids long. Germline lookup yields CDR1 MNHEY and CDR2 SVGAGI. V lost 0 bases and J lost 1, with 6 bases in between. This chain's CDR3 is CASSYSTLNYGYTF. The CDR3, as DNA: TGTGCCAGCAGTTACTCGACCCTTAACTATGGCTACACCTTC.

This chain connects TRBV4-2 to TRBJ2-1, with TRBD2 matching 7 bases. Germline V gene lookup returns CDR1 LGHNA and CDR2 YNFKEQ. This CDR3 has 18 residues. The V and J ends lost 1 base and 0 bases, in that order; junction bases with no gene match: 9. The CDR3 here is CASSQGVSGRSSYNEQFF. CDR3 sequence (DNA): TGTGCCAGCAGCCAAGGTGTTAGCGGGCGAAGCTCCTACAATGAGCAGTTCTTC.

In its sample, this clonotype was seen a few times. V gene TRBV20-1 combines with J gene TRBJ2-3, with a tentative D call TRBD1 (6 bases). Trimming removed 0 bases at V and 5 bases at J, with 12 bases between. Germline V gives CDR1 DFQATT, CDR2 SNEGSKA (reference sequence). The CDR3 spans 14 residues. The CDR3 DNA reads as TGCAGTGCTAGAGACAGGGGAATTGGAGATACGCAGTATTTT. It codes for CSARDRGIGDTQYF.